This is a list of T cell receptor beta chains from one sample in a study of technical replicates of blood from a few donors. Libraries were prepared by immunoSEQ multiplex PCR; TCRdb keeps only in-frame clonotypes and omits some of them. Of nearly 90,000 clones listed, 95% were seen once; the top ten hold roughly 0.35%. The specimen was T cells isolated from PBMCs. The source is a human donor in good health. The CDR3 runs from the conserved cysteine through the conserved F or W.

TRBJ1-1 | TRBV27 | CASSLYQDTEAFF
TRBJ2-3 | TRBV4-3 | CASSQDQLLADTQYF
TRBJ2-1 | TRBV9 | CASSGSRGLAYNEQFF
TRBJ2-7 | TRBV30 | CAWSGGQGYEQYF
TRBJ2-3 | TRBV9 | CASSVHAGTDTQYF
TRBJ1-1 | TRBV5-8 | CASSLGVGWRVTVGNTEAFF
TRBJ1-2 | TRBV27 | CASSLDRGYGYTF
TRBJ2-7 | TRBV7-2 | CASSWGTDYEQYF
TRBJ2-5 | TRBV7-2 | CASSPTQETQYF
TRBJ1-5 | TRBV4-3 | CASSQGQGNQPQHF
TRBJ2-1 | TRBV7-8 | CASSLGLAEYNEQFF
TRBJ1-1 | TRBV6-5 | CASSRGSTEAFF
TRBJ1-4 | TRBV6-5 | CASSYSRGREKLFF
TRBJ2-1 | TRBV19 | CASSIAAASSYNEQFF
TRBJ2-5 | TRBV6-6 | CASSYSPRQETQYF
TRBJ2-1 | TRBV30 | CAWSVTRYNEQFF
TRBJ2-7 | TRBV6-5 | CASSPRGGRYEQYF
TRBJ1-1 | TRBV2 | CASSWTGGTEAFF
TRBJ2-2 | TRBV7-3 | CASNSGVNTGELFF
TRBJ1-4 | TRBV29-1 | CSVRVGSTNEKLFF
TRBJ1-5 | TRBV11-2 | CASSVTGGAGNQPQHF
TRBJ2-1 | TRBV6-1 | CASSEGLAGMGKQFF
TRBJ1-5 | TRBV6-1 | CASSETRAGGFQPQHF
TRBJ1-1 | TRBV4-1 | CASSQGGTGLKEAFF
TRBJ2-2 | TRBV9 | CASSVGQGASTGELFF
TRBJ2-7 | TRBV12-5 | CASTTGGNEQYF
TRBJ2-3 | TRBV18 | CASSPLAGERGTQYF
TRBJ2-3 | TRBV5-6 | CASSLELAAYLTDTQYF
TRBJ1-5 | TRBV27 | CASTMYGGGQPQHF
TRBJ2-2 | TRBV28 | CASSFSSGSTGELFF
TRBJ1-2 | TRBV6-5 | CASSTGLRYGYTF
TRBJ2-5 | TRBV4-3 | CASSQFRDSQETQYF
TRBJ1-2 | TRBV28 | CASSLGGAYGYTF
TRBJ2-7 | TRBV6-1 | CASSEESSGNREQYF
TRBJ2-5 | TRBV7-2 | CASSLEPSGSLVGETQYF
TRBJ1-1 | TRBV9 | CASGLGGTEAFF
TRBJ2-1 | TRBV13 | CASSWRTSGTNNEQFF
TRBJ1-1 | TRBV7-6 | CASSLTDGNTEAFF
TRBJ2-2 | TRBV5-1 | CASSIGLNTGELFF
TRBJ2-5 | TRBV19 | CASSWDKGTQYF
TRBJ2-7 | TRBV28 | CASSLDRVTYEQYF
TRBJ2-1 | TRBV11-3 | CASSLDGGSGNEQFF
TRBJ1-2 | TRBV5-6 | CASSPDSYGYTF
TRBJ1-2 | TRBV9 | CASSPGGQANYGYTF
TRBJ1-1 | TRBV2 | CAGGQVAFF
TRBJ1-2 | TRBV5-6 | CASSLDPTGFSGYTF
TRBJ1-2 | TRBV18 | CASSPSGHYGYTF
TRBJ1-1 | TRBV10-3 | CAISDEWGGNTEAFF
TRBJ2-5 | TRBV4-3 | CASSHQQGAGETQYF
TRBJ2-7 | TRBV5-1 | CASSLDGGISYEQYF
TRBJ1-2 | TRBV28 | CASSITGLSANYGYTF
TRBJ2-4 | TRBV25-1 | CASSSHRSLAKNIQYF
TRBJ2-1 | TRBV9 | CASSVGPGDNEQFF